The present TCR beta chain was sequenced within a study of T cell responses to AZD1222 COVID-19 vaccine. Whole-study results and caveats: Among the donors, most were white British and more were female, and clonal diversity was possibly underestimated. AZD1222 recipients seropositive at baseline numbered only five or six.

V gave up 4 bases and J gave up 4 bases; unmatched junction bases: 5. CDR1 is MNHEY, CDR2 SMNVEV, per germline (reference sequence). The CDR3 contains 15 residues. Sequenced by immunoSEQ multiplex PCR; TCRdb stores in-frame clones only, minus some. The sample gives 150,000 or so clones, about nine tenths of which show up once; about 5.9% is in the top ten. For this clone: Its specificity is unknown.

The specimen comprised peripheral blood, sampled 28 days after the second AZD1222 dose. The chain links TRBV27 to TRBJ2-7; 12 positions agree with TRBD2. The clonotype was recovered from an adult who received the AZD1222 COVID-19 vaccine. The CDR3 loop is CASSSGLAGKYEQYF. The DNA of the CDR3 is TGTGCCAGCAGTTCAGGACTAGCGGGGAAATACGAGCAGTACTTC.